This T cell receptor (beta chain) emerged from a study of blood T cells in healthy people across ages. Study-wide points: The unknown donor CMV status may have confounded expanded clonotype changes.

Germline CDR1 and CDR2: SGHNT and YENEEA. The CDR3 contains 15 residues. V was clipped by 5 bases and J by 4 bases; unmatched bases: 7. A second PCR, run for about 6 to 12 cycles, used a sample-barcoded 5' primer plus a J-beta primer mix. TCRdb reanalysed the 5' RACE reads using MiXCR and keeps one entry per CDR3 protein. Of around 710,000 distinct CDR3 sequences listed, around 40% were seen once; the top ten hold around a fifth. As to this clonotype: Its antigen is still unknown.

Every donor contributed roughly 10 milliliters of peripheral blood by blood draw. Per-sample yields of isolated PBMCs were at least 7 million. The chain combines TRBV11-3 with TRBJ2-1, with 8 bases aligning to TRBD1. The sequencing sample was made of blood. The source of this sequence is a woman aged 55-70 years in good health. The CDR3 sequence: CASSTGTGTYNEQFF. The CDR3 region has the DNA TGTGCCAGCAGCACAGGGACAGGAACTTACAATGAGCAGTTCTTC.